The clone carrying this T cell receptor beta chain was seen at least ten times. Its antigen is currently unknown. Germline CDR1 and CDR2: SGDLS and YYNGEE. J was trimmed by 5 bases and V by 9 bases; bases with no gene match: 3. The CDR3 consists of 12 residues. These data originate in a study of beta chain features in type 1 diabetes. Points from the study as a whole: An over-representation of cells with high TCR expression could result from cDNA sequencing. Relative to healthy donors, patients appeared to have naive, central memory and Treg TCRB repertoires that were more similar. Patients with type 1 diabetes carried fewer insertions and had more deletions at their VDJ junctions.

The whole isolated RNA underwent reverse transcription, so sequencing captured expressed TCRB transcripts. Generated by immunoSEQ multiplex PCR, the TCRdb table keeps only in-frame clones and is missing some. The data show under 400,000 clones, roughly 12% seen once. The source of this sequence is a man between 18 and 35 years old in good health. The chain combines TRBV9 with TRBJ2-1, with TRBD1 identical over 9 bases. The source material was naive CD4+ T cells from blood. The CDR3: CATGQGHNEQFF. DNA for the CDR3: TGTGCCACGGGACAGGGACACAATGAGCAGTTCTTC.